This T cell receptor (beta chain) is drawn from a study of cytotoxic CD8 clonotypes in ibrutinib-treated CLL (dated by TCRdb to the early 2020s). In terms of the full investigation: The cohort included some 14 treatment-naive and roughly 10 relapsed/refractory patients; some 18 were IGHV unmutated. Responses were partial in about 25 patients and complete in 2; after median approximately 67 months follow-up, approximately 15 stayed in remission and 12 progressed. The response samples were drawn at a median of roughly eleven months into treatment, with a range of about 6 to 36 months. On average, each sample had some 250,000 productive templates and approximately 89,000 productive rearrangements. Longitudinal samples were available for about 30% of the 86 trial participants. Cryopreserved peripheral blood mononuclear cells were obtained before treatment, at response, and at either sustained remission or disease progression. Broader findings and caveats from the paper: At baseline, clonality was higher than in age-matched healthy donors and showed a strong correlation with circulating CD8+ T-cell counts. Sampling times were not matched between sustained-remission and progressing patients, and lymph node repertoires were not studied. Public clonotypes were rare and either shrank or stayed stable during treatment, and the rise in clonality at ibrutinib response reflected expansion of private clonotypes. At ibrutinib response clonality went up, during sustained remission it held steady, and at progression it dropped back toward baseline.

The goal of deep resolution MiSeq sequencing was a depth between 1 in 1 million and 1 in 200,000 T cells, and coverage averaged 10x per clonotype. The immunoSEQ hsTCRB Kit was used to generate the TCR beta libraries. As for the original processing: Data were analyzed with ImmunoSEQ Data Assistant and ImmunoSEQ Analyzer, with V, D and J genes assigned per IMGT definitions. Clonality, which ranges from 0 to 1, was calculated as one minus the normalized Shannon entropy of productive rearrangement frequencies. Public clonotype analysis was restricted to overrepresented clonotypes comprising at least 0.05% of each patient's repertoire. Thirteen age-matched healthy donor repertoires from immuneACCESS were used as controls for clonality. In its TCRdb copy, this immuneACCESS table keeps in-frame sequences only and misses some clones. Where compared with another copy, unresolved V genes explain less than half of these, and the others have no known cause. V and J calls and clone size are those listed in that table; D and trimming were worked out from the DNA. This sample has approximately 22,000 clones in its table, and approximately 69% of those were observed once. Together, the top ten hold roughly 24% of the sample.

For TCR beta library preparation, about 2.1 micrograms of genomic DNA were extracted from the cryopreserved PBMCs. Longitudinal blood samples from CLL patients receiving ibrutinib monotherapy were subjected to high-throughput TCR beta sequencing. The patients took part in an open-label, single-center phase 2 trial of ibrutinib monotherapy. To note about this clone: What antigen it recognizes has not been identified. No quality values exist for individual bases; no much larger clone is one base distant.

As encoded in the germline V gene, CDR1 is SGDLS while CDR2 is YYNGEE. The CDR3 runs 13 amino acids, cysteine and phenylalanine included. Only CDR3 DNA is held: 39 bases, read in frame from base 1. A distance of 7 bases separates the germline ends of V and J, which lose 0 bases and 7 bases respectively. The sample here was PBMCs, taken before ibrutinib treatment. The chain is encoded by TRBV9 joined to TRBJ2-2, with the D segment identity uncertain. The receptor was derived from a human donor with chronic lymphocytic leukemia. The CDR3: CASSVVMVGELFF. Here is the DNA: TGTGCCAGCAGCGTAGTCATGGTCGGGGAGCTGTTTTTT. Reference TRBV9 and TRBJ2-2 genes cover what lies past the CDR3, so the full variable domain is DSGVTQTPKHLITATGQRVTLRCSPRSGDLSVYWYQQSLDQGLQFLIQYYNGEERAKGNILERFSAQQFPDLHSELNLSSLELGDSALYFCASSVVMVGELFFGEGSRLTVL.